A selection of T cell receptor beta chains follows, all from one sample in a study of T-cell reconstitution after alpha-beta-depleted transplantation in children. TCRdb analysed the PCR reads with MiXCR anew, one entry per CDR3 protein. This table has about 200,000 distinct CDR3 sequences, roughly 8.1% appearing once. Sample: PBMCs, mostly from graft donor cells, taken 360 days after TCRalphabeta/CD19-depleted stem cell transplant. The origin of the receptors is a male patient between 2 and 9 years old who had a stem cell transplant for acute myeloid leukemia, so the T cells may come from the graft donor. The CDR3 runs from the conserved cysteine through the conserved F or W. The order of the fields is clone size, V gene, D gene, J gene, CDR3 protein, CDR3 DNA. D genes are given only for firm matches. Size values are once, few and many counts, or a class for expanded clones, and some rows have none.

size: -
V: TRBV20-1
D: -
J: TRBJ2-7
CDR3: CSARNHFKGYEQYF
DNA: TGCAGTGCTAGAAATCACTTTAAGGGCTACGAGCAGTACTTC

size: many
V: TRBV4-2
D: TRBD2
J: TRBJ2-1
CDR3: CASSQDISGASSYNEQFF
DNA: TGTGCCAGCAGCCAAGACATTAGCGGGGCCAGCTCCTACAATGAGCAGTTCTTC

size: -
V: TRBV12-3/TRBV12-4
D: TRBD2
J: TRBJ2-5
CDR3: CASRRKGLAGTGETQYF
DNA: TGTGCCAGCAGACGCAAGGGCCTAGCGGGGACTGGGGAGACCCAGTACTTC

size: many
V: TRBV20-1
D: TRBD2
J: TRBJ2-3
CDR3: CSARPPYTGGFNTQYF
DNA: TGCAGTGCTAGACCCCCCTACACGGGAGGATTTAATACGCAGTATTTT

size: few
V: TRBV12-3/TRBV12-4
D: TRBD2
J: TRBJ2-7
CDR3: CASSLDSGAYEQYF
DNA: TGTGCCAGCAGTTTAGATAGCGGGGCCTACGAGCAGTACTTC

size: few
V: TRBV5-1
D: -
J: TRBJ2-7
CDR3: CASSEGSDLEQYF
DNA: TGCGCCAGCAGCGAGGGCTCCGATTTGGAGCAGTACTTC

size: -
V: TRBV10-3
D: -
J: TRBJ2-3
CDR3: CAIRTTSTDTQYF
DNA: TGTGCCATCAGGACTACTAGCACAGATACGCAGTATTTT

size: many
V: TRBV10-3
D: -
J: TRBJ2-2
CDR3: CAISQGVYGELFF
DNA: TGTGCCATCAGCCAGGGTGTATACGGGGAGCTGTTTTTT

size: -
V: TRBV4-2
D: -
J: TRBJ1-2
CDR3: CASSPQGANYGYTF
DNA: TGTGCCAGCAGCCCACAGGGTGCTAACTATGGCTACACCTTC

size: -
V: TRBV15
D: -
J: TRBJ2-7
CDR3: CATSRELGPYEQYF
DNA: TGTGCCACCAGCAGAGAACTGGGACCGTACGAGCAGTACTTC

size: few
V: TRBV20-1
D: -
J: TRBJ2-2
CDR3: CSARKGSNTGELFF
DNA: TGCAGTGCTAGAAAGGGGTCGAACACCGGGGAGCTGTTTTTT

size: -
V: TRBV20-1
D: TRBD2
J: TRBJ2-3
CDR3: CSASTSGGAGTNTDTQYF
DNA: TGCAGTGCGTCGACTAGCGGGGGGGCAGGTACAAACACAGATACGCAGTATTTT

size: -
V: TRBV7-2
D: -
J: TRBJ1-2
CDR3: CASSLINYGYTF
DNA: TGTGCCAGCAGCTTAATTAACTATGGCTACACCTTC

size: few
V: TRBV25-1
D: TRBD2
J: TRBJ2-7
CDR3: CASSEAGVYEQYF
DNA: TGTGCCAGCAGTGAAGCGGGAGTGTACGAGCAGTACTTC

size: few
V: TRBV20-1
D: TRBD2
J: TRBJ2-1
CDR3: CSARKLARNEQFF
DNA: TGCAGTGCTAGAAAACTAGCGAGAAATGAGCAGTTCTTC

size: -
V: TRBV7-9
D: TRBD1
J: TRBJ2-7
CDR3: CASSLTGASYEQYF
DNA: TGTGCCAGCAGCTTAACAGGGGCCTCCTACGAGCAGTACTTC

size: few
V: TRBV20-1
D: -
J: TRBJ1-3
CDR3: CSARDHSGNTIYF
DNA: TGCAGTGCTAGAGATCACTCTGGAAACACCATATATTTT

size: many
V: TRBV4-1
D: -
J: TRBJ2-2
CDR3: CASSQVAETALNTGELFF
DNA: TGCGCCAGCAGCCAAGTGGCCGAGACAGCTTTAAACACCGGGGAGCTGTTTTTT

size: -
V: TRBV5-1
D: TRBD1
J: TRBJ2-7
CDR3: CASSSRTGEYEQYF
DNA: TGCGCCAGCAGCTCCCGGACAGGGGAGTACGAGCAGTACTTC

size: few
V: TRBV12-3/TRBV12-4
D: -
J: TRBJ2-3
CDR3: CASSPTIAGTDTQYF
DNA: TGTGCCAGCAGTCCGACAATAGCGGGCACAGATACGCAGTATTTT

size: many
V: TRBV2
D: -
J: TRBJ2-1
CDR3: CASSNRGNEQFF
DNA: TGTGCCAGCAGTAATCGGGGTAATGAGCAGTTCTTC

size: -
V: TRBV29-1
D: -
J: TRBJ1-2
CDR3: CSVATGSSGYTF
DNA: TGCAGCGTCGCAACAGGGTCGAGCGGCTACACCTTC

size: -
V: TRBV12-3/TRBV12-4
D: -
J: TRBJ1-4
CDR3: CASSSILGRGEKLFF
DNA: TGTGCCAGCAGTTCAATACTGGGCCGCGGTGAAAAACTGTTTTTT

size: many
V: TRBV5-1
D: TRBD1
J: TRBJ1-1
CDR3: CASTRTGADTEAFF
DNA: TGCGCCAGCACACGGACAGGGGCTGACACTGAAGCTTTCTTT

size: few
V: TRBV6-2/TRBV6-3
D: TRBD2
J: TRBJ2-1
CDR3: CASRPGTSGPYNEQFF
DNA: TGTGCCAGCAGGCCCGGGACTAGCGGGCCCTACAATGAGCAGTTCTTC

size: few
V: TRBV4-3
D: -
J: TRBJ2-3
CDR3: CASSQDWDHTQYF
DNA: TGCGCCAGCAGCCAAGACTGGGATCATACGCAGTATTTT

size: few
V: TRBV20-1
D: TRBD2
J: TRBJ2-2
CDR3: CSASPSGSWELFF
DNA: TGCAGTGCTAGTCCTAGCGGGAGTTGGGAGCTGTTTTTT

size: few
V: TRBV10-3
D: TRBD2
J: TRBJ2-1
CDR3: CASRLAGGMNEQFF
DNA: TGTGCCAGCCGGCTAGCGGGAGGCATGAATGAGCAGTTCTTC

size: -
V: TRBV5-1
D: TRBD1
J: TRBJ1-1
CDR3: CASSSGQGLRTEAFF
DNA: TGCGCCAGCAGCTCGGGACAGGGGCTAAGAACTGAAGCTTTCTTT

size: -
V: TRBV13
D: -
J: TRBJ2-4
CDR3: CASSLRQQLAKNIQYF
DNA: TGTGCCAGCAGCTTACGGCAGCAGCTAGCCAAAAACATTCAGTACTTC

size: -
V: TRBV7-9
D: -
J: TRBJ1-2
CDR3: CASSRDRNYGYTF
DNA: TGTGCCAGCAGTCGAGACAGGAACTATGGCTACACCTTC

size: few
V: TRBV2
D: TRBD2
J: TRBJ2-7
CDR3: CASITSGSSYEQYF
DNA: TGTGCCAGCATAACTAGCGGGAGCTCCTACGAGCAGTACTTC

size: few
V: TRBV13
D: -
J: TRBJ2-6
CDR3: CASSLSRTGWEWGANVLTF
DNA: TGTGCCAGCAGCTTATCGCGCACAGGGTGGGAATGGGGGGCCAACGTCCTGACTTTC

size: many
V: TRBV12-3/TRBV12-4
D: -
J: TRBJ2-3
CDR3: CASSRLGNPDTQYF
DNA: TGTGCCAGCAGTCGGCTAGGGAACCCAGATACGCAGTATTTT

size: -
V: TRBV5-1
D: -
J: TRBJ2-5
CDR3: CASSLVPPKETQYF
DNA: TGCGCCAGCAGCTTGGTCCCGCCAAAAGAGACCCAGTACTTC

size: -
V: TRBV10-3
D: -
J: TRBJ2-2
CDR3: CAIRSVGTGELFF
DNA: TGTGCCATCAGGTCCGTGGGCACCGGGGAGCTGTTTTTT

size: many
V: TRBV5-1
D: TRBD1
J: TRBJ2-5
CDR3: CASSLGRRNRGYQETQYF
DNA: TGCGCCAGCAGCTTGGGACGCAGGAACAGGGGGTACCAAGAGACCCAGTACTTC

size: few
V: TRBV20-1
D: -
J: TRBJ2-6
CDR3: CSALGGARRSGANVLTF
DNA: TGCAGTGCCCTTGGGGGGGCCCGACGATCTGGGGCCAACGTCCTGACTTTC

size: -
V: TRBV4-3
D: -
J: TRBJ2-1
CDR3: CASSQAPVYHNEQFF
DNA: TGCGCCAGCAGCCAAGCCCCCGTCTATCACAATGAGCAGTTCTTC

size: few
V: TRBV5-5
D: -
J: TRBJ2-3
CDR3: CASSLWRYADTQYF
DNA: TGTGCCAGCAGCTTGTGGAGGTACGCAGATACGCAGTATTTT

size: -
V: TRBV10-3
D: TRBD2
J: TRBJ2-5
CDR3: CAISTLAGGQETQYF
DNA: TGTGCCATCAGCACACTAGCGGGGGGGCAAGAGACCCAGTACTTC

size: many
V: TRBV20-1
D: TRBD2
J: TRBJ2-7
CDR3: CSAREEPAGTRAYEQYF
DNA: TGCAGTGCTAGAGAGGAACCAGCCGGGACTAGGGCCTACGAGCAGTACTTC

size: many
V: TRBV12-3/TRBV12-4
D: -
J: TRBJ2-5
CDR3: CASSPDGPQYF
DNA: TGTGCCAGCAGTCCGGACGGTCCCCAGTACTTC

size: -
V: TRBV20-1
D: -
J: TRBJ2-2
CDR3: CSARVGIGELFF
DNA: TGCAGTGCTAGAGTGGGGATCGGGGAGCTGTTTTTT

size: few
V: TRBV15
D: -
J: TRBJ1-3
CDR3: CATSRDRETGNTIYF
DNA: TGTGCCACCAGCAGAGATCGGGAAACTGGAAACACCATATATTTT

size: -
V: TRBV10-3
D: -
J: TRBJ1-2
CDR3: CAISGSPGDYGYTF
DNA: TGTGCCATCAGTGGGTCACCCGGAGACTATGGCTACACCTTC

size: many
V: TRBV12-3/TRBV12-4
D: -
J: TRBJ2-7
CDR3: CASSLRGTYEQYF
DNA: TGTGCCAGCAGTTTGCGAGGAACCTACGAGCAGTACTTC

size: many
V: TRBV12-3/TRBV12-4
D: -
J: TRBJ2-1
CDR3: CASSPDQYNEQFF
DNA: TGTGCCAGCAGTCCAGACCAATACAATGAGCAGTTCTTC

size: few
V: TRBV7-9
D: -
J: TRBJ1-2
CDR3: CASSLEGWTVPGYTF
DNA: TGTGCCAGCAGCTTAGAGGGGTGGACGGTTCCTGGCTACACCTTC

size: few
V: TRBV7-2
D: -
J: TRBJ1-3
CDR3: CASRRPASTSGNTIYF
DNA: TGTGCCAGCAGACGGCCGGCCTCAACTTCTGGAAACACCATATATTTT

size: -
V: TRBV29-1
D: -
J: TRBJ2-3
CDR3: CSVEGMGLNTDTQYF
DNA: TGCAGCGTTGAAGGGATGGGACTCAACACAGATACGCAGTATTTT

size: many
V: TRBV7-2
D: -
J: TRBJ1-1
CDR3: CASSPRQVVNTEAFF
DNA: TGTGCCAGCAGCCCGAGACAGGTGGTGAACACTGAAGCTTTCTTT

size: few
V: TRBV20-1
D: -
J: TRBJ2-7
CDR3: CSATLASSYEQYF
DNA: TGCAGTGCTACGTTGGCCAGCTCCTACGAGCAGTACTTC

size: many
V: TRBV6-6
D: -
J: TRBJ2-5
CDR3: CASRSLGTQYF
DNA: TGTGCCAGCAGAAGCCTGGGGACCCAGTACTTC

size: many
V: TRBV20-1
D: TRBD1
J: TRBJ2-1
CDR3: CSARDIQGVIYNEQFF
DNA: TGCAGTGCTAGAGATATTCAGGGGGTAATATACAATGAGCAGTTCTTC

size: -
V: TRBV4-3
D: -
J: TRBJ2-7
CDR3: CASSQEYFYEQYF
DNA: TGCGCCAGCAGCCAAGAGTACTTCTACGAGCAGTACTTC

size: few
V: TRBV4-3
D: TRBD2
J: TRBJ2-1
CDR3: CASSQSMTSSTEQFF
DNA: TGCGCCAGCAGCCAATCGATGACTAGCTCGACTGAGCAGTTCTTC